The 4 T cell receptor beta chains reported below all come from one sample, sequenced in a study of beta chain bispecific antibodies for T cell cancers. The study, taken as a whole, reports: In these mixed samples, most targeted TRBV reads derived from the leukemia cell line.

MiXCR, applied by TCRdb to the 5' RACE reads, yields one record per CDR3 protein. The table has just over 20,000 distinct CDR3 sequences, approximately 2.5% seen once; the top ten hold around 30%. Either OKT3 anti-CD3 antibody or CD3/CD28 beads expanded T cells from blood mononuclear cells over 3 days. These receptors' antigens are unknown. The sample consisted of healthy donor T cells cultured with leukemia cells. These receptors came from a human donor in good health. Some clones in this sample may be carry-over from other donors' samples.

This clonotype is medium-sized in the sample. This sequence joins TRBV6-5 and TRBJ1-1; the D is unclear. The ends were cut back, 7 bases at V and 5 bases at J, with 14 bases in the middle. CDR3 length equals 13 residues. Germline V gives CDR1 MNHEY, CDR2 SVGAGI. CDR3 residues: CASTHGGVTEAFF. The CDR3 DNA reads as TGTGCCAGCACCCACGGCGGAGTGACTGAAGCTTTCTTT.

This clonotype showed up many times. This rearrangement joins TRBV29-1 to TRBJ2-1; D ambiguous. Per the germline V gene, CDR1 is SQVTM and CDR2 is ANQGSEA. The CDR3 consists of 12 residues. Trimming removed 3 bases from V and 2 bases from J, with 5 bases in between. The DNA for the CDR3 is TGCAGCGTTGAGACACCCTACAATGAGCAGTTCTTC. Translating gives CSVETPYNEQFF.

This clonotype has at least ten counts. V usage is TRBV3-1 and J usage is TRBJ1-4, with unresolved D. V gave up 3 bases and J gave up 0 bases, with 8 bases separating them. CDR1 LGHDT and CDR2 YNNKEL come from the germline V gene (reference sequence). The CDR3 sequence is 15 residues long. This chain's CDR3 is CASSHQYPTNEKLFF. Here the CDR3 DNA reads TGTGCCAGCAGCCATCAGTACCCAACTAATGAAAAACTGTTTTTT.

This clonotype was seen many times. V and J are TRBV9 and TRBJ2-1; D assignment may be TRBD1 or TRBD2 (5 bases each). The V end lost 3 bases, the J end lost 9 bases, and 10 bases lay between the germline ends. Germline V CDR1 and CDR2: SGDLS, YYNGEE. CDR3 length: 12 residues. The CDR3 region has the DNA TGTGCCAGCAGCGGACCGGGACCTGAGCAGTTCTTC. Its protein product is CASSGPGPEQFF. The full variable domain, its missing parts supplied by reference TRBV9 and TRBJ2-1, is DSGVTQTPKHLITATGQRVTLRCSPRSGDLSVYWYQQSLDQGLQFLIQYYNGEERAKGNILERFSAQQFPDLHSELNLSSLELGDSALYFCASSGPGPEQFFGPGTRLTVL.